This entry describes one T cell receptor (beta chain). How the authors handled the data: Amplified reference gene primers provided the basis for estimating nucleated cell counts. The assay was immunoSEQ multiplex PCR, and TCRdb's table has in-frame clones only and misses some. V, J and clone size are those of that table, while D and trimming were read from the DNA. Of about 180,000 clones listed, around 89% are singletons. This sample is drawn from a study of blood T cell repertoires in COVID-19. Germline V CDR1 and CDR2: MDHEN, SYDVKM. The germline V and J ends were trimmed by 8 bases and 2 bases, with 10 bases remaining between them. This CDR3 region has 12 residues.

The sequenced material came from peripheral blood. The sequence came from a woman aged 25 to 39 with acute or convalescent COVID-19. The V call is TRBV28, the J call TRBJ2-7, with D possibly matching TRBD2 (6 bases). Here the CDR3 reads CASCSGTYEQYF. The DNA for the CDR3 is TGTGCCAGCTGTAGCGGAACCTACGAGCAGTACTTC.